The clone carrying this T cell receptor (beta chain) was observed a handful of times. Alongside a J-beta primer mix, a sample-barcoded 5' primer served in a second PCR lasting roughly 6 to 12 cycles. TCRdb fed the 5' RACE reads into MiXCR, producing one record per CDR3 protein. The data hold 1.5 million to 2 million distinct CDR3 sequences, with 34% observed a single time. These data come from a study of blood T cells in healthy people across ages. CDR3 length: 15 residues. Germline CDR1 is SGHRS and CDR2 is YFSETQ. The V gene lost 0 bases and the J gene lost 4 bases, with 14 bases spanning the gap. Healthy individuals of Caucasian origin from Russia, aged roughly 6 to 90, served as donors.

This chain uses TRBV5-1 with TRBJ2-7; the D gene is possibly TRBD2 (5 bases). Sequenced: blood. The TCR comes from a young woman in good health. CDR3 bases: TGCGCCAGCAGCTTGGGTCGAGGGTTCATATACGAGCAGTACTTC. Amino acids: CASSLGRGFIYEQYF.